This T cell receptor (beta chain) derives from a study of blood T cell repertoires in COVID-19. Study as a whole: The United States, Italy and Spain supplied acute and convalescent COVID-19 samples.

J lost 0 bases, V lost 5 bases, and 4 bases had no gene match. The CDR3 length is 16 residues. Germline V CDR1 and CDR2: KGHDR, SFDVKD. Libraries were prepared by immunoSEQ multiplex PCR; TCRdb keeps only in-frame clonotypes and omits some of them. Found here are tens of thousands of clones, roughly 90% of them singletons; the top ten hold approximately 1.6%. The rearrangement links TRBV24-1 to TRBJ2-1; TRBD2 agrees at 9 bases. The specimen was peripheral blood. This clonotype was sampled from a human donor with active COVID-19. The donor label of this sample is uncertain. In nucleotides, the CDR3 is TGTGCCACCAGTGGCCTTAGCGGGGGCTCCTACAATGAGCAGTTCTTC. Its protein is CATSGLSGGSYNEQFF.